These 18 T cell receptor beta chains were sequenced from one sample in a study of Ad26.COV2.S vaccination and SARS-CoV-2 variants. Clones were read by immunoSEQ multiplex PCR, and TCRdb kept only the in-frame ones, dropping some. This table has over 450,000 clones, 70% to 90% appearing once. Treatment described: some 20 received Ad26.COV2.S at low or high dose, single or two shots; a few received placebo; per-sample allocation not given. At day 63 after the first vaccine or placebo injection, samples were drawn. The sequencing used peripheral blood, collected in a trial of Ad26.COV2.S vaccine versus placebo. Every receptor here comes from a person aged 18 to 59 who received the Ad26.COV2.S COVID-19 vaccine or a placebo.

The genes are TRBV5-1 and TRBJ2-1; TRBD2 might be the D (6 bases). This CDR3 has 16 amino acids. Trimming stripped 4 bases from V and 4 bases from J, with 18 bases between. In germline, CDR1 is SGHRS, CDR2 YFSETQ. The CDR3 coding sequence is TGCGCCAGCAGCCTCATGGCCGGAGGGCGGTACAATGAGCAGTTCTTC. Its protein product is CASSLMAGGRYNEQFF.

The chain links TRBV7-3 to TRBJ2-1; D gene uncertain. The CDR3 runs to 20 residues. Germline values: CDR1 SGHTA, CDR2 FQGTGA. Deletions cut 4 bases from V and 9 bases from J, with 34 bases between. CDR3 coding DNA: TGTGCCAGCAGCTCTCTTGGGATGGACCTCATCAAGACCCCCTTTGGTGAGCAGTTCTTC. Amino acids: CASSSLGMDLIKTPFGEQFF.

CDR3 bases: TGCAGCCTTACCGGGGTAGCGGGAGTAGATACGCAGTATTTT. Translated, it gives CSLTGVAGVDTQYF. The chain carries TRBV29-1 and TRBJ2-3, with 9 bases aligning to TRBD2. The CDR3 covers 14 residues. The germline V gene encodes CDR1 SQVTM and CDR2 ANQGSEA. The junction had 11 bases not matched to a gene; V was cut back by 8 bases and J by 5 bases.

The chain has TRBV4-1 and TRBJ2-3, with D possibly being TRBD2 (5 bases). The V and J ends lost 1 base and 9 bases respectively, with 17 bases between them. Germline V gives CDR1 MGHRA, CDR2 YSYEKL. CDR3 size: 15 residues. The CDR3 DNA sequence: TGCGCCAGCAGCCAAGTAGGCCTAGCCCTCGCCACGCAGTATTTT. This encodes CASSQVGLALATQYF.

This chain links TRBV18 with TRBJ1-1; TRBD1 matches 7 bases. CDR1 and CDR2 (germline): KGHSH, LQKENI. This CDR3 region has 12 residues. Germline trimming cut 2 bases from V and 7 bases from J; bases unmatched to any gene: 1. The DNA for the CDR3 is TGTGCCAGCTCACCAGGGACAGATGAAGCTTTCTTT. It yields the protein CASSPGTDEAFF.

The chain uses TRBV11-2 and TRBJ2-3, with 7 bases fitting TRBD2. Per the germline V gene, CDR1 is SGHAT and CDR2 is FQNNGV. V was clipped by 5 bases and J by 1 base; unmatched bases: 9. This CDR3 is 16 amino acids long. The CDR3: CASSRGEGWRTDTQYF. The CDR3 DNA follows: TGTGCCAGCAGCCGGGGGGAAGGTTGGCGCACAGATACGCAGTATTTT.

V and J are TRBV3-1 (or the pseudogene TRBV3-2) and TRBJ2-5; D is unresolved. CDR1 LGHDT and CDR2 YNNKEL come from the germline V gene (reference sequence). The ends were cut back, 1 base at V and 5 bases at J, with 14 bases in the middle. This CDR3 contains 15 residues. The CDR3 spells CASSQVQQPRETQYF. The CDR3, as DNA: TGTGCCAGCAGCCAAGTTCAACAGCCTAGGGAGACCCAGTACTTC.

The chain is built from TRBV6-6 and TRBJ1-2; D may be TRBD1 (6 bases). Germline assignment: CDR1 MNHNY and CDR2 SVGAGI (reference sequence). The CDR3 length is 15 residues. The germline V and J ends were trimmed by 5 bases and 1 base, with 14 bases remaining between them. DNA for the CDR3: TGTGCCAGCAGTCCGAGAGGACAGTTTAACTATGGCTACACCTTC. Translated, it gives CASSPRGQFNYGYTF.

Here the CDR3 reads CASSLAGGTTIYF. CDR3 nucleotide sequence: TGTGCCAGCAGCTTAGCAGGGGGCACCACCATATATTTT. V is TRBV7-2 and J is TRBJ1-3, with 7 nucleotides matching TRBD1. With V trimmed by 0 bases and J by 9 bases, 2 bases remained unmatched. Germline lookup yields CDR1 SGHTA and CDR2 FQGNSA. This CDR3 contains 13 residues.

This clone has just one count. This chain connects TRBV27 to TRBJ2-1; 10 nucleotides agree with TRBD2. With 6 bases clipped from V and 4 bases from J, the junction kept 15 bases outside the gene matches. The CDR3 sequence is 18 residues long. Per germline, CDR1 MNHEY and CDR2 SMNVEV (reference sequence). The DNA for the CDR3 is TGTGCCAGCAGCCGTCACCGAAAACTAGCGGGATCATACAATGAGCAGTTCTTC. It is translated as CASSRHRKLAGSYNEQFF.

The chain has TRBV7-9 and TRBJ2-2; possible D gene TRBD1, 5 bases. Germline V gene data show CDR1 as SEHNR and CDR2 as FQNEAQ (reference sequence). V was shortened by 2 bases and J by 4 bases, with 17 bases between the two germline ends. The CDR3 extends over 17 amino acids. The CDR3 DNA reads TGTGCCAGCAGCTTACGACCCAAAGGGGTTGGCACCGGGGAGCTGTTTTTT. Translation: CASSLRPKGVGTGELFF.

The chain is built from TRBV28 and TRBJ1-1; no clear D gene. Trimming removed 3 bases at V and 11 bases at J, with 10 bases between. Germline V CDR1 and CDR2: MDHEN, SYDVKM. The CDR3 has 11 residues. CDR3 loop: CASSFWVTAFF. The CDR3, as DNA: TGTGCCAGCAGTTTCTGGGTTACGGCTTTCTTT.

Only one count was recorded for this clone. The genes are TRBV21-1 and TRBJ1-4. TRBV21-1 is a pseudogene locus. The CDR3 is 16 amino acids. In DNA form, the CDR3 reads TGTGCCAGCAGCAAAGGGCATTGGGACCAGAATGAAAAACTGTTTTTT. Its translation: CASSKGHWDQNEKLFF.

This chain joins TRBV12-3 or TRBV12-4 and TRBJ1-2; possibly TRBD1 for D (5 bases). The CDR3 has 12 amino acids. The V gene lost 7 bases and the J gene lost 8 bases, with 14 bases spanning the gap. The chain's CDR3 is CASTQGLGGYTF. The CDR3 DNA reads TGTGCCAGCACCCAGGGCTTGGGAGGCTACACCTTC.

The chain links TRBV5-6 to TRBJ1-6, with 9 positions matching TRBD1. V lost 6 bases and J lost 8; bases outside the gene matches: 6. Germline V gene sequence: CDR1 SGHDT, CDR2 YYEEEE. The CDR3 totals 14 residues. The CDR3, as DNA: TGTGCCAGCACCTCCAGGGACAGGGATTCACCCCTCCACTTT. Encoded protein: CASTSRDRDSPLHF.

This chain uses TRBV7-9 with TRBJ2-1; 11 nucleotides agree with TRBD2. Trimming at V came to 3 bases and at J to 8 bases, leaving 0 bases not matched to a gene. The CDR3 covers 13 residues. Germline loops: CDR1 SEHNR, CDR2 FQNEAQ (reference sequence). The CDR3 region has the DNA TGTGCCAGCAGCTTGGGACTAGCGGATGAGCAGTTCTTC. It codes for CASSLGLADEQFF.

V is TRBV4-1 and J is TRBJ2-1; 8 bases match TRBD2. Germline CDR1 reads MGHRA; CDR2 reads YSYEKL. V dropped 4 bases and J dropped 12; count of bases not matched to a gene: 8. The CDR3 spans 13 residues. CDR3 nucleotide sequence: TGCGCCAGCAGCCCCGGGGGGGGCCGAGGGCAGTTCTTC. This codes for CASSPGGGRGQFF.

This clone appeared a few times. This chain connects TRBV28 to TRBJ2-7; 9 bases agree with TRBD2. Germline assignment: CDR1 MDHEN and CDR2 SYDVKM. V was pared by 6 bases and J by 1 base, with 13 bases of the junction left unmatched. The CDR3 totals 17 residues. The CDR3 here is CASSWGEREAASYEQYF. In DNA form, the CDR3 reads TGTGCCAGCAGCTGGGGCGAGCGGGAGGCCGCTTCCTACGAGCAGTACTTC.